The 9 T cell receptor beta chains listed next were all sequenced from one sample in a study of blood T cell repertoires in COVID-19. Clones were sequenced by immunoSEQ multiplex PCR, and TCRdb holds only the in-frame ones, with some missing. This table has about 130,000 clones, 87% appearing once. The specimen sequenced was peripheral blood. The receptors were gathered from a man aged 50-60 years with active COVID-19.

The V call is TRBV6-9, the J call TRBJ1-6, with a tentative D call TRBD1 (6 bases). V was shortened by 10 bases and J by 5 bases, with 21 bases between the two germline ends. Per the germline V gene, CDR1 is MNHGY and CDR2 is SVAAGI. The CDR3 covers 16 residues. The CDR3 is CANLRTDTMNNSPLHF. CDR3 nucleotide sequence: TGTGCCAACCTTAGGACAGACACTATGAATAATTCACCCCTCCACTTT.

This clone was picked up one time. J is TRBJ2-1 and V is TRBV11-2, with D perhaps matching TRBD2 (5 bases). CDR1 is SGHAT and CDR2 is FQNNGV in the germline V gene. This CDR3 is 15 amino acids long. Trimming cost V 2 bases and J 3 bases, with 11 bases left between them. CDR3 loop: CASSLNYRGYNEQFF. Here the CDR3 DNA reads TGTGCCAGCAGCTTAAACTATCGGGGCTACAATGAGCAGTTCTTC.

This chain uses TRBV10-3 with TRBJ2-7, with 7 bases that match TRBD1. CDR3 length: 14 amino acids. The V gene end was trimmed by 1 base and the J gene end by 2 bases; junction bases not matched to a gene: 2. Germline assignment: CDR1 ENHRY and CDR2 SYGVKD. CDR3 sequence reads: CAISEYRGAYEQYF. The CDR3 DNA reads TGTGCCATCAGTGAGTACAGGGGTGCCTACGAGCAGTACTTC.

The chain joins TRBV7-2 to TRBJ1-5; TRBD1 agrees at 8 bases. The CDR3 has 13 amino acids. Germline CDR1 SGHTA, CDR2 FQGNSA. V was clipped by 4 bases and J by 7 bases; unmatched bases: 3. This CDR3 reads CASSSDRGQPQHF. CDR3 in DNA: TGTGCCAGCAGCTCAGACAGGGGACAGCCCCAGCATTTT.

The V and J genes are TRBV27 and TRBJ2-4; 7 bases are shared with TRBD1. The CDR3 loop spans 16 amino acids. Losses at the gene ends were 5 bases for V and 3 bases for J; bases not matched to a gene: 10. The germline V gene encodes CDR1 MNHEY and CDR2 SMNVEV (reference sequence). The CDR3: CASSPGTALGKNIQYF. For the CDR3, the DNA is TGTGCCAGCAGTCCTGGGACAGCCCTAGGCAAAAACATTCAGTACTTC.

The genes are TRBV19 and TRBJ2-6, with D possibly TRBD1 on 6 matching bases. CDR3 length equals 19 residues. Germline V gene sequence: CDR1 LNHDA, CDR2 SQIVND (reference sequence). V gave up 1 base and J gave up 0 bases, with 16 bases separating them. For the CDR3, the DNA is TGTGCCAGTAGTATAGCCGGACACCCCAGGGGCTCTGGGGCCAACGTCCTGACTTTC. This gives the protein CASSIAGHPRGSGANVLTF.

About this clone: Its ends do not fully match the called genes, so a read error is possible. This chain connects TRBV2 to TRBJ1-2; maybe TRBD1 (6 bases). This CDR3 has 11 residues. Germline CDR1 SNHLY, CDR2 FYNNEI. The CDR3 nucleotides read TGTGCCAGCAGGTACAGGGACCCCTTCGCCTTC. Amino acids: CASRYRDPFAF.

This clone has a single count. The chain joins TRBV7-2 to TRBJ1-4; possible D gene TRBD1, 6 bases. CDR1 and CDR2 (germline): SGHTA, FQGNSA. The germline V and J ends were trimmed by 2 bases and 5 bases, with 12 bases remaining between them. This CDR3 spans 15 amino acids. Here the CDR3 DNA reads TGTGCCAGCAGCTTAATAGGGGGAGCGAATGAAAAACTGTTTTTT. It specifies CASSLIGGANEKLFF.

V and J are TRBV29-1 and TRBJ2-3, with D maybe TRBD1 (5 bases). Germline assignment: CDR1 SQVTM and CDR2 ANQGSEA. The V and J ends lost 7 bases and 6 bases respectively, with 20 bases between them. This CDR3 region has 14 residues. CDR3 residues: CSARAKGRGDTQYF. CDR3 in DNA: TGCAGCGCCCGGGCCAAAGGAAGGGGCGATACGCAGTATTTT.